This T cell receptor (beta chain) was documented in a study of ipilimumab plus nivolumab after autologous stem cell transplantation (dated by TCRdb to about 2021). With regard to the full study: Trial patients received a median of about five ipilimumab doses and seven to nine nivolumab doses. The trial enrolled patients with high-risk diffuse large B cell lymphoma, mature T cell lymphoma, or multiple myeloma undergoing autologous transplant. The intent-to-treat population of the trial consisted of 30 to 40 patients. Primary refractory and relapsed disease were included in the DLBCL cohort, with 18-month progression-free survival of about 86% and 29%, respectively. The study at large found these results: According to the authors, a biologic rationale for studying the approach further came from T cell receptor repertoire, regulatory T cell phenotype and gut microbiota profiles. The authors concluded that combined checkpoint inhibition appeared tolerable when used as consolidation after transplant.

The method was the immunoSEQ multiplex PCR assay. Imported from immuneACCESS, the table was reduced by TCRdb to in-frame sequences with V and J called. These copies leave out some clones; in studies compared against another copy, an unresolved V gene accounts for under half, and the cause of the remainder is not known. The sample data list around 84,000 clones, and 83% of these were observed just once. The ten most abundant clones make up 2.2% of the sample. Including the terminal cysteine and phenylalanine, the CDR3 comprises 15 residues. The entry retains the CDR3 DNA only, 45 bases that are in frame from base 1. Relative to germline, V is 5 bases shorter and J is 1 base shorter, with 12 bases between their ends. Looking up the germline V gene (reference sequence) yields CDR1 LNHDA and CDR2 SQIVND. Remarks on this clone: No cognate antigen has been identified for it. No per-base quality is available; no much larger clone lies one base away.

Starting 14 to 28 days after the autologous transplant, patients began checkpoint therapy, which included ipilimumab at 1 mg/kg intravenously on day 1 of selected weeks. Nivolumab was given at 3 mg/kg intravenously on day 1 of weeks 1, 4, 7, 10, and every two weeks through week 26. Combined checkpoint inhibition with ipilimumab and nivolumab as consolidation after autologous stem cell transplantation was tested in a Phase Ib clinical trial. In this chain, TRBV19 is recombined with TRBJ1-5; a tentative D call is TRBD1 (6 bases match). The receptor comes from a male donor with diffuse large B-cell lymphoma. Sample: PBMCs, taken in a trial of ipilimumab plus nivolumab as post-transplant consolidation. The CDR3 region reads CASSGGAESNQPQHF. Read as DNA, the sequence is TGTGCCAGTAGTGGGGGGGCAGAGAGCAATCAGCCCCAGCATTTT.